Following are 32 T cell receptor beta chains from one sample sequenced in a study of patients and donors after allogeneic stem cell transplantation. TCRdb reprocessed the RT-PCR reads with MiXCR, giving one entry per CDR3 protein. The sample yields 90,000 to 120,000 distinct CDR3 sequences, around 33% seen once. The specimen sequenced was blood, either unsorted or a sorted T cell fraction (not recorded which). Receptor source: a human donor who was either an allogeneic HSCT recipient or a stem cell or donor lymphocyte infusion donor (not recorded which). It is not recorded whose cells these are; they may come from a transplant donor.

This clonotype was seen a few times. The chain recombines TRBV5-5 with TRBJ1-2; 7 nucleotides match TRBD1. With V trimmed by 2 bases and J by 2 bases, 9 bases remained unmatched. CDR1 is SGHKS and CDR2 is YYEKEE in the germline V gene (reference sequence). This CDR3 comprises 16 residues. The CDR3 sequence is CASSFRQGLGNYGYTF. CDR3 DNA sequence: TGTGCCAGCAGCTTTAGACAGGGATTAGGAAACTATGGCTACACCTTC.

CDR3: CATSDGMDRIQETQYF. The CDR3 DNA reads as TGTGCCACCAGTGATGGGATGGACAGGATTCAAGAGACCCAGTACTTC. V usage is TRBV24-1 and J usage is TRBJ2-5; 7 bases line up with TRBD1. Germline V gene sequence: CDR1 KGHDR, CDR2 SFDVKD. Trimming took 3 bases from V and 2 from J; bases not matched to a gene: 8. This CDR3 comprises 16 residues.

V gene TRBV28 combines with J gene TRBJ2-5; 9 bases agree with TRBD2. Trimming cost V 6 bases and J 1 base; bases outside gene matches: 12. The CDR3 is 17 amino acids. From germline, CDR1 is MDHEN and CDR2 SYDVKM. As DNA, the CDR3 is TGTGCCAGCAGCCGCCTCCGACTAGCGGATTCCCAAGAGACCCAGTACTTC. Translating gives CASSRLRLADSQETQYF. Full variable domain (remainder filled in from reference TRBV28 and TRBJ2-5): DVKVTQSSRYLVKRTGEKVFLECVQDMDHENMFWYRQDPGLGLRLIYFSYDVKMKEKGDIPEGYSVSREKKERFSLILESASTNQTSMYLCASSRLRLADSQETQYFGPGTRLLVL.

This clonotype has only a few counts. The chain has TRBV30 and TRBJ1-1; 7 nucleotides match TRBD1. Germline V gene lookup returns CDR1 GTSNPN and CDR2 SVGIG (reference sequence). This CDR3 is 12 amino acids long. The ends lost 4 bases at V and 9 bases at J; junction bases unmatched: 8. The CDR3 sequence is CAWIGWDSKAFF. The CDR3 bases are TGTGCCTGGATTGGTTGGGACAGCAAAGCTTTCTTT. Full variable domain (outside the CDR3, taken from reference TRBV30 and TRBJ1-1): SQTIHQWPATLVQPVGSPLSLECTVEGTSNPNLYWYRQAAGRGLQLLFYSVGIGQISSEVPQNLSASRPQDRQFILSSKKLLLSDSGFYLCAWIGWDSKAFFGQGTRLTVV.

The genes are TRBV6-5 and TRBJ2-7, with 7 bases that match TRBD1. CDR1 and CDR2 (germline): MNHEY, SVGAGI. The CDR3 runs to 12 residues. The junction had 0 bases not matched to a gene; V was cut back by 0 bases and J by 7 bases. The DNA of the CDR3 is TGTGCCAGCAGTTACTCGACAGGGGAGCAGTACTTC. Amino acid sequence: CASSYSTGEQYF.

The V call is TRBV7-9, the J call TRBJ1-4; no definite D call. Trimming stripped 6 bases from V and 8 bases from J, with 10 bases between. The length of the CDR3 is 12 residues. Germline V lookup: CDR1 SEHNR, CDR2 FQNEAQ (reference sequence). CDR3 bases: TGTGCCAGCAGTCCCGAGTTCGAAAAACTGTTTTTT. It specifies CASSPEFEKLFF.

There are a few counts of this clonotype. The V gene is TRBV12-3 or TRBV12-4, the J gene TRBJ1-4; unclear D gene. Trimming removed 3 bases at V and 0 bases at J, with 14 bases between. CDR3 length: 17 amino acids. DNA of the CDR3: TGTGCCAGCAGTTTCGTCCGGGTAGGATCAACTAATGAAAAACTGTTTTTT. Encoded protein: CASSFVRVGSTNEKLFF.

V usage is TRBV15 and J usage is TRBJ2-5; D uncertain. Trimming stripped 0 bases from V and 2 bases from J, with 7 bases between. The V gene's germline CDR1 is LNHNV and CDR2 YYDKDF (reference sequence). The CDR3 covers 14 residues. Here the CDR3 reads CATSRERLQETQYF. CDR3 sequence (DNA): TGTGCCACCAGCAGAGAGCGGCTTCAAGAGACCCAGTACTTC.

In DNA, the CDR3 is TGTGCCATCAGTGAGGGACTGACCCCTAGAAAAGGGGGCAATCAGCCCCAGCATTTT. Amino acid sequence: CAISEGLTPRKGGNQPQHF. The gene calls are TRBV10-3 and TRBJ1-5, with D perhaps matching TRBD1 (5 bases). In germline, CDR1 is ENHRY, CDR2 SYGVKD. Trimming took off 2 bases at V and 2 bases at J, with 22 bases between the two ends. The CDR3 is made up of 19 amino acids.

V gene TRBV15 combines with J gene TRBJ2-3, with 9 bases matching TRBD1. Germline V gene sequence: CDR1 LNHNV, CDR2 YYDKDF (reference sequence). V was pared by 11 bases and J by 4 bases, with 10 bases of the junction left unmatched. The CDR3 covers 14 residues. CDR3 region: CASRLQGAADTQYF. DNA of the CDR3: TGTGCCTCGCGATTACAGGGGGCCGCAGATACGCAGTATTTT.

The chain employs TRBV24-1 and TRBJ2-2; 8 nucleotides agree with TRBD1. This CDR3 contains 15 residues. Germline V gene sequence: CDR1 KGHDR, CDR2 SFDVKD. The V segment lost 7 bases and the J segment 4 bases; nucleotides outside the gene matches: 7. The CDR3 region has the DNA TGTGCCACCAGGGGGACAGGTCGAGGCACCGGGGAGCTGTTTTTT. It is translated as CATRGTGRGTGELFF.

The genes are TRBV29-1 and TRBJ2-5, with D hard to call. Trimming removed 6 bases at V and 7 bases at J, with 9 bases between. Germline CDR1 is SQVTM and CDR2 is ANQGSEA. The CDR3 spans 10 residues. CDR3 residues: CSVLQRTQYF. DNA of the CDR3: TGCAGCGTACTACAGAGGACCCAGTACTTC.

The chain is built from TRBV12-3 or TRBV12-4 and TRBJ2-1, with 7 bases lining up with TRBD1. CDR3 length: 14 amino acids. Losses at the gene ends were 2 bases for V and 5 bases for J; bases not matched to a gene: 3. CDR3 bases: TGTGCCAGCAGTTTAAGAGGGACAGACAATGAGCAGTTCTTC. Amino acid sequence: CASSLRGTDNEQFF.

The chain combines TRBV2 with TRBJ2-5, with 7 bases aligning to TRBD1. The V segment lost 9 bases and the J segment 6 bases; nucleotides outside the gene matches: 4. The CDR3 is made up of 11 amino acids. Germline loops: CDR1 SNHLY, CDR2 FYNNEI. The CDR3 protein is CARDRVKTQYF. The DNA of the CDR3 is TGTGCCAGAGACAGGGTAAAGACCCAGTACTTC.

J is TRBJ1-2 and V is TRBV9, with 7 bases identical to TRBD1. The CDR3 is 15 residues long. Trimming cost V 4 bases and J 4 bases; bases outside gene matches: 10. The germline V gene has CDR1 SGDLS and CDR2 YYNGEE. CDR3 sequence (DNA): TGTGCCAGCAGCCCGCGAGGGGGGACAGTCTATGGCTACACCTTC. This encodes CASSPRGGTVYGYTF.

CDR3: CASSSQGQGNIQYF. The CDR3 DNA is TGCGCCAGCAGCTCACAGGGGCAGGGAAACATTCAGTACTTC. This rearrangement joins TRBV5-1 to TRBJ2-4, with 7 positions matching TRBD1. The V and J ends lost 3 bases and 6 bases, in that order; junction bases with no gene match: 6. The germline V gene encodes CDR1 SGHRS and CDR2 YFSETQ. The CDR3 is 14 residues long.

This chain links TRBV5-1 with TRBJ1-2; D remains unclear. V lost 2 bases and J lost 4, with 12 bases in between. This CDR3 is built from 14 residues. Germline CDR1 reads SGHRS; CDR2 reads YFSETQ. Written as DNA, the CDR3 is TGCGCCAGCAGCTTCGAAGACCGAGCCTATGGCTACACCTTC. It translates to CASSFEDRAYGYTF.

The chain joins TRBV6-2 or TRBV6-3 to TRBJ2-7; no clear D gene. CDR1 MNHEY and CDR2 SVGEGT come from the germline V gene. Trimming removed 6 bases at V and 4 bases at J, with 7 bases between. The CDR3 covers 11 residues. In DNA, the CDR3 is TGTGCCAGCAGCCAAACTTACGAGCAGTACTTC. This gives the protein CASSQTYEQYF.

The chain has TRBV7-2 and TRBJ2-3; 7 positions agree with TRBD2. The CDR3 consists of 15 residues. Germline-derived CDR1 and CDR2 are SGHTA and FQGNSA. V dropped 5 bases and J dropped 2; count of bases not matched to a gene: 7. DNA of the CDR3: TGTGCCAGCAGCCGCCGCAGCGGGATCACAGATACGCAGTATTTT. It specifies CASSRRSGITDTQYF.

CDR3 in DNA: TGTGCCAGCAGCCCCCAACTAGCGGGTTACAATGAGCAGTTCTTC. Protein: CASSPQLAGYNEQFF. This chain joins TRBV11-3 and TRBJ2-1; 9 bases map to TRBD2. CDR1 is SGHNT and CDR2 is YENEEA in the germline V gene. The CDR3 covers 15 residues. V lost 5 bases to trimming and J lost 4 bases; unmatched junction nucleotides: 6.

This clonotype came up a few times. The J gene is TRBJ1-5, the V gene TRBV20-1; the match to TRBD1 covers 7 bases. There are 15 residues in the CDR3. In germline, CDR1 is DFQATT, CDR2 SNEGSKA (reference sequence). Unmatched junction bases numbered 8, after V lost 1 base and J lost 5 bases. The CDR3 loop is CSARGPRGVHQPQHF. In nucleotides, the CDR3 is TGCAGTGCTAGAGGGCCCAGGGGGGTGCATCAGCCCCAGCATTTT.

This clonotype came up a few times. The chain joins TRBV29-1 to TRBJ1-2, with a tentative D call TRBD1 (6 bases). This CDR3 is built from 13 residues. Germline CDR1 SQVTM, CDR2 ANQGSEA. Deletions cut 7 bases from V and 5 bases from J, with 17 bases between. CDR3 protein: CSAPGHGGYGYTF. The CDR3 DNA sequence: TGCAGCGCACCGGGACACGGAGGGTATGGCTACACCTTC. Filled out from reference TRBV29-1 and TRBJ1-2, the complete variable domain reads SAVISQKPSRDICQRGTSLTIQCQVDSQVTMMFWYRQQPGQSLTLIATANQGSEATYESGFVIDKFPISRPNLTFSTLTVSNMSPEDSSIYLCSAPGHGGYGYTFGSGTRLTVV.

The CDR3 region is CASKKQLSEAFF. For the CDR3, the DNA is TGTGCCAGCAAAAAACAGTTGTCTGAAGCTTTCTTT. The V call is TRBV6-6, the J call TRBJ1-1; D gene unclear. The length of the CDR3 is 12 residues. Deletions cut 7 bases from V and 6 bases from J, with 12 bases between. CDR1 is MNHNY, CDR2 SVGAGI, per germline (reference sequence).

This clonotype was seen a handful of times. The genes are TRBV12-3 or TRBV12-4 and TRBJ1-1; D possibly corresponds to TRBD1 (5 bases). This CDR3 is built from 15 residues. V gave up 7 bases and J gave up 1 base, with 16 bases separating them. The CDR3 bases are TGTGCCAGCACCCCCGAAGGACACCAGAACACTGAAGCTTTCTTT. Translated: CASTPEGHQNTEAFF.

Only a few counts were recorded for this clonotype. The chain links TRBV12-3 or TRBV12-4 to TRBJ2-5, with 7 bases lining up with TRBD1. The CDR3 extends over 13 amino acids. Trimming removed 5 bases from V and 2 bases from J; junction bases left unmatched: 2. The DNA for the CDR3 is TGTGCCAGCAGTCCGGGACAGCAAGAGACCCAGTACTTC. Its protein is CASSPGQQETQYF.

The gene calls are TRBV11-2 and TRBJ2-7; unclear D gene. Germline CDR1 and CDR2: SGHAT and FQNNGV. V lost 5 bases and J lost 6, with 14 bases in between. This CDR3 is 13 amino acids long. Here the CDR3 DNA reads TGTGCCAGCAGCCCCACGCCGCCTAGCGAGCAGTACTTC. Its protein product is CASSPTPPSEQYF. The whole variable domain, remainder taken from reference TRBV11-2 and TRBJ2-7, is EAGVAQSPRYKIIEKRQSVAFWCNPISGHATLYWYQQILGQGPKLLIQFQNNGVVDDSQLPKDRFSAERLKGVDSTLKIQPAKLEDSAVYLCASSPTPPSEQYFGPGTRLTVT.

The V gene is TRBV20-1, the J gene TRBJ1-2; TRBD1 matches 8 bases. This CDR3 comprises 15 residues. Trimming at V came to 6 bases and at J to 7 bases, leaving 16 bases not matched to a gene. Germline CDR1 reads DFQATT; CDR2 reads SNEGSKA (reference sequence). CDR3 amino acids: CSADPGRGLMSGYTF. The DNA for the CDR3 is TGCAGTGCCGACCCCGGCAGGGGGCTTATGAGTGGCTACACCTTC.

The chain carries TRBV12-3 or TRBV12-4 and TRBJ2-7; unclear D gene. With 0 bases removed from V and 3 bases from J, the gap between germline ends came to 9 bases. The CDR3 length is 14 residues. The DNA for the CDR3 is TGTGCCAGCAGTTTAGCGCCTTACCTCTACGAGCAGTACTTC. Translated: CASSLAPYLYEQYF.

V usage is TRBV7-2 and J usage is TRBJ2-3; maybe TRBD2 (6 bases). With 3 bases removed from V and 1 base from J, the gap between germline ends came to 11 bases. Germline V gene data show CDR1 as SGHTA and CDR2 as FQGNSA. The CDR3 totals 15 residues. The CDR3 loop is CASSFQRRGTDTQYF. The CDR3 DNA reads TGTGCCAGCAGCTTTCAGCGGAGGGGCACAGATACGCAGTATTTT. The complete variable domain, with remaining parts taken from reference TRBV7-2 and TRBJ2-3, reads GAGVSQSPSNKVTEKGKDVELRCDPISGHTALYWYRQSLGQGLEFLIYFQGNSAPDKSGLPSDRFSAERTGGSVSTLTIQRTQQEDSAVYLCASSFQRRGTDTQYFGPGTRLTVL.

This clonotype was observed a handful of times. This CDR3 reads CASSYRETTEAFF. DNA for the CDR3: TGTGCCAGCAGTTACCGGGAGACCACTGAAGCTTTCTTT. This chain connects TRBV6-5 to TRBJ1-1; D is uncertain. In germline, CDR1 is MNHEY, CDR2 SVGAGI. The CDR3 loop spans 13 amino acids. Trimming pared 2 bases from V and 4 bases from J, leaving 8 bases between.

CDR3 protein: CASSSQGSPLHF. Written as DNA, the CDR3 is TGTGCCAGCAGTTCACAGGGTTCACCCCTCCACTTT. The chain carries TRBV12-3 or TRBV12-4 and TRBJ1-6; TRBD1 might be the D (6 bases). Trimming removed 4 bases at V and 9 bases at J, with 7 bases between. The CDR3 sequence is 12 residues long.

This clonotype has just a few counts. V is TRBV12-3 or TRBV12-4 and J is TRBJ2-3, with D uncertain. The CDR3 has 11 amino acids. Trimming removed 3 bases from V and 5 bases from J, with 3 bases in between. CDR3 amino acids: CASSFLDTQYF. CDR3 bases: TGTGCCAGCAGTTTTTTAGATACGCAGTATTTT.